Shown below are 7 T cell receptor beta chains from a single sample sequenced in a study of CD8+CD57+ T cells in acquired aplastic anemia. Profiles of TCR beta VDJ and CDR3 were generated from a genomic DNA template. TCRdb independently ran MiXCR on the reads; one entry per CDR3 protein. Here the sample spans some 140,000 distinct CDR3 sequences, 41% being singletons. Sample: sorted CD4+, CD8+, or CD8+CD57+ T cells (not recorded which) from PBMCs. Source of these receptors: a human donor in good health, serving as a control.

This clonotype was found many times. This chain joins TRBV2 and TRBJ2-7, with D possibly matching TRBD2 (5 bases). Trimming removed 0 bases from V and 7 bases from J, with 16 bases in between. The CDR3 has 15 residues. Germline loops: CDR1 SNHLY, CDR2 FYNNEI. CDR3 amino acids: CASSEAGFGSSEQYF. Here the CDR3 DNA reads TGTGCCAGCAGTGAAGCTGGGTTTGGGAGCTCAGAGCAGTACTTC.

This clonotype was observed at least ten times. V is TRBV29-1 and J is TRBJ2-3; tentative D call: TRBD1 (6 bases). This CDR3 region has 15 residues. V was trimmed by 8 bases and J by 2 bases, leaving 20 bases between them. The V gene's germline CDR1 is SQVTM and CDR2 ANQGSEA. The CDR3 nucleotides read TGCAGCCTAAAGCGTACGACAGGCGCCACAGATACGCAGTATTTT. This gives the protein CSLKRTTGATDTQYF.

A word on this clonotype: This may come from a read error, since a much larger clone is one base off. V and J are TRBV11-3 and TRBJ2-1, with D possibly matching TRBD2 (6 bases). V lost 1 base and J 5 bases, leaving 9 bases between the germline ends. Per germline, CDR1 SGHNT and CDR2 YENEEA. The CDR3 runs to 14 residues. The CDR3 DNA sequence: TGTGCCAGCAGCTTAGTTACGGGGGACAATGAGCAGTTCTTC. Translating it yields CASSLVTGDNEQFF.

About this clonotype itself: A much larger clone lies one base from this, so it may be a read error. This sequence joins TRBV4-1 and TRBJ2-3; D is undetermined. Germline values: CDR1 MGHRA, CDR2 YSYEKL. The CDR3 contains 15 residues. Trimming cost V 8 bases and J 5 bases, with 20 bases left between them. The CDR3 bases are TGCGCCAGCCGCCGGATGCTGCTGGTGGAAGATACGCAGTATTTT. Translated: CASRRMLLVEDTQYF.

This clonotype was seen a handful of times. A read error is possible here, since a much larger clone lies one base away. V gene TRBV2 combines with J gene TRBJ1-1; D possibly corresponds to TRBD1 (5 bases). Germline CDR1 reads SNHLY; CDR2 reads FYNNEI. This CDR3 is built from 14 residues. CDR3 sequence (DNA): TGTGCCAGCACGGCCAGACCGGGGCCGGCTGAAGTTTTCTTT. The encoded protein is CASTARPGPAEVFF.

This chain uses TRBV4-1 with TRBJ1-2; D gene uncertain. The CDR3 loop spans 14 amino acids. The germline CDR1 and CDR2 sequences are MGHRA and YSYEKL. With 0 bases removed from V and 5 bases from J, the gap between germline ends came to 10 bases. The CDR3 sequence: CASSQDAGGYGYTF. DNA of the CDR3: TGCGCCAGCAGCCAAGATGCAGGTGGTTATGGCTACACCTTC.

This clonotype has a count of ten or more. CDR3 protein: CSASPGLRGTEAFF. DNA for the CDR3: TGCAGTGCTTCGCCGGGACTCAGAGGCACTGAAGCTTTCTTT. This sequence joins TRBV20-1 and TRBJ1-1; maybe TRBD1 (5 bases). Trimming left V 5 bases short and J 4 bases short, with 17 bases between. Germline-derived CDR1 and CDR2 are DFQATT and SNEGSKA (reference sequence). This CDR3 has 14 residues.